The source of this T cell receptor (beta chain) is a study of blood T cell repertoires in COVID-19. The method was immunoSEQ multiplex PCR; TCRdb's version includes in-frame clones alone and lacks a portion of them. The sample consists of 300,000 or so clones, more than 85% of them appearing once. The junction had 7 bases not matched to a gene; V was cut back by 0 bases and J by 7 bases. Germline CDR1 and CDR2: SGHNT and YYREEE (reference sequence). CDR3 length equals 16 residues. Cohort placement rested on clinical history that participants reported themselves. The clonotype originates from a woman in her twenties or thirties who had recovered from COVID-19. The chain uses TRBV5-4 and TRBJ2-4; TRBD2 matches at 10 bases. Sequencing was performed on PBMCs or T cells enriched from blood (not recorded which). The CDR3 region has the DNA TGTGCCAGCAGCTTGGCCGGAGCGGGGGGGAGGAACATTCAGTACTTC. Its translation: CASSLAGAGGRNIQYF.